These 12 T cell receptor beta chains were all obtained from the same sample, sequenced in a study of Ad26.COV2.S vaccination and SARS-CoV-2 variants. TCRdb's table, derived via immunoSEQ multiplex PCR, lists solely in-frame clones and lacks some. Here the sample spans hundreds of thousands of clones, 88% being singletons. Treatment meaning: 15 to 20 received Ad26.COV2.S at low or high dose, single or two shots; 5 received placebo; per-sample allocation not given. Day 63 after the first vaccine or placebo injection was the time point for sampling. Sequencing used peripheral blood, obtained in a trial of Ad26.COV2.S vaccine versus placebo. Source of these receptors: a person between 18 and 65 years old who received the Ad26.COV2.S COVID-19 vaccine or a placebo.

The chain carries TRBV18 and TRBJ1-2; the match to TRBD1 covers 8 bases. This CDR3 region has 14 residues. Germline loops: CDR1 KGHSH, CDR2 LQKENI. V lost 6 bases to trimming and J lost 2 bases; unmatched junction nucleotides: 5. In DNA form, the CDR3 reads TGTGCCAGCTCCCCGGGACAGGACAACTATGGCTACACCTTC. This sequence encodes CASSPGQDNYGYTF.

The genes are TRBV7-6 and TRBJ1-4; D gene ambiguous. Germline V gives CDR1 SGHVS, CDR2 FNYEAQ. V was cut by 2 bases and J by 8 bases, with 12 bases left in between. This CDR3 contains 14 residues. In nucleotides, the CDR3 is TGTGCCAGCAGCTTACGAGGAATGAGCGAAAAACTGTTTTTT. It codes for CASSLRGMSEKLFF.

The V and J genes are TRBV28 and TRBJ2-2; 8 bases are a match to TRBD1. Germline V lookup: CDR1 MDHEN, CDR2 SYDVKM. Trimming cost V 6 bases and J 6 bases; bases outside gene matches: 12. This CDR3 contains 16 residues. CDR3 nucleotides: TGTGCCAGCAGACTAGAACCAGGGGGCGCGGCCGGGGAGCTGTTTTTT. This encodes CASRLEPGGAAGELFF.

This clone came up a few times. V usage is TRBV6-4 and J usage is TRBJ2-2; 9 nucleotides agree with TRBD2. The CDR3 consists of 17 residues. The germline V gene has CDR1 MRHNA and CDR2 SNTAGT. V was pared by 4 bases and J by 7 bases, with 13 bases of the junction left unmatched. CDR3 sequence (DNA): TGTGCCAGCAGTGCCTCCCAGACTAGCGGAGGAATCGGGGAGCTGTTTTTT. The encoded protein is CASSASQTSGGIGELFF.

The chain employs TRBV7-8 and TRBJ1-2; tentative D call: TRBD1 (5 bases). CDR3 length: 14 amino acids. The germline V gene encodes CDR1 SGHVS and CDR2 FQNEAQ. The V gene lost 5 bases and the J gene lost 2 bases, with 12 bases spanning the gap. CDR3 coding DNA: TGTGCCAGCAGCCAGGGACGTCAAAACTATGGCTACACCTTC. Protein sequence: CASSQGRQNYGYTF.

V usage is TRBV5-8 and J usage is TRBJ2-5, with TRBD2 matching over 12 bases. This CDR3 region has 18 residues. Trimming took 3 bases from V and 2 from J; bases not matched to a gene: 11. Germline-derived CDR1 and CDR2 are SGHTS and YDEGEE. In DNA form, the CDR3 reads TGTGCCAGCAGCTCCGGACTAGCGGGAAGCGCGGGTCAAGAGACCCAGTACTTC. Encoded protein: CASSSGLAGSAGQETQYF.

In the case of this clone: Additional DNA sequences in this sample encode the identical CDR3. This chain uses TRBV29-1 with TRBJ1-5, with TRBD1 identical over 9 bases. This CDR3 comprises 13 residues. CDR1 SQVTM and CDR2 ANQGSEA come from the germline V gene. V was pared by 4 bases and J by 2 bases, with 0 bases of the junction left unmatched. CDR3 in amino acids: CSVGQGGNQPQHF. In DNA, the CDR3 is TGCAGCGTTGGACAGGGGGGCAATCAGCCCCAGCATTTT.

This clone was recorded once. V usage is TRBV4-2 and J usage is TRBJ1-2; D is possibly TRBD1 (5 bases). The germline V and J ends were trimmed by 4 bases and 0 bases, with 15 bases remaining between them. Germline lookup yields CDR1 LGHNA and CDR2 YNFKEQ. The CDR3 consists of 16 residues. In DNA, the CDR3 is TGTGCCAGCAGCCCTCGAACAGGAGGAGCTAACTATGGCTACACCTTC. Translating it yields CASSPRTGGANYGYTF.

The rearrangement links TRBV28 to TRBJ2-7; D possibly uses TRBD1 or TRBD2 (6 bases each). The CDR3 extends over 14 amino acids. From germline, CDR1 is MDHEN and CDR2 SYDVKM. V gave up 6 bases and J gave up 3 bases, with 15 bases separating them. The CDR3 loop is CASRPRGPLYEQYF. CDR3 DNA sequence: TGTGCCAGCAGGCCCCGGGGGCCGCTCTACGAGCAGTACTTC.

The chain joins TRBV7-2 to TRBJ2-6, with 13 bases matching TRBD2. Germline V gene data show CDR1 as SGHTA and CDR2 as FQGNSA. The CDR3 totals 19 residues. V was clipped by 5 bases and J by 0 bases; unmatched bases: 7. CDR3 sequence (DNA): TGTGCCAGCAGCCCCGCCGGACTAGCGGGGGTCTCTGGGGCCAACGTCCTGACTTTC. Amino acid sequence: CASSPAGLAGVSGANVLTF.

As for this clone: This same CDR3 is encoded by further DNA sequences in the sample. The J gene is TRBJ2-7, the V gene TRBV7-9; no clear D gene. In germline, CDR1 is SEHNR, CDR2 FQNEAQ (reference sequence). V lost 1 base and J 3 bases, leaving 4 bases between the germline ends. The CDR3 has 12 residues. DNA of the CDR3: TGTGCCAGCAGCTTAGTGAGCTACGAGCAGTACTTC. Protein product: CASSLVSYEQYF.

The gene calls are TRBV28 and TRBJ1-1; 8 nucleotides agree with TRBD1. Germline trimming cut 1 base from V and 1 base from J; bases unmatched to any gene: 2. The CDR3 extends over 15 amino acids. Germline V gene data show CDR1 as MDHEN and CDR2 as SYDVKM. The CDR3 spells CASSLSGQGNTEAFF. Written as DNA, the CDR3 is TGTGCCAGCAGTTTATCCGGACAGGGGAACACTGAAGCTTTCTTT.